This T cell receptor beta chain was captured in a study of T cell responses to AZD1222 COVID-19 vaccine. Losses at the gene ends were 3 bases for V and 8 bases for J; bases not matched to a gene: 9. The CDR3 covers 14 residues. Germline loops: CDR1 ENHRY, CDR2 SYGVKD. Profiled with immunoSEQ multiplex PCR; TCRdb holds only in-frame clones, not every one. This sample has 33,000 or so clones, with approximately 88% found just once. The rearrangement links TRBV10-3 to TRBJ1-2, with 7 bases identical to TRBD1. The source was peripheral blood, collected 28 days after the second AZD1222 dose. The receptor was isolated from an adult who received the AZD1222 COVID-19 vaccine. The CDR3 here is CAISEEGARIGYTF. The CDR3 DNA follows: TGTGCCATCAGTGAAGAGGGGGCGCGCATAGGCTACACCTTC.